The 21 T cell receptor beta chains below come from one sample, sequenced in a study of shared clonotypes between healthy human individuals. Libraries were prepared by immunoSEQ multiplex PCR; TCRdb keeps only in-frame clonotypes and omits some of them. The repertoire has fewer than 1.8 million clones, about 98.5% of them found once; the top ten carry about 0.35%. Sequenced: naive CD4+ T cells sorted from blood. The subset denotes: CD45RA+ positively selected. These receptor sequences come from a man aged 25 to 40 in good health.

This chain uses TRBV18 with TRBJ2-2; unclear D gene. The V end was cut by 2 bases, the J end by 3 bases, with 13 bases between. This CDR3 has 16 amino acids. Per the germline V gene, CDR1 is KGHSH and CDR2 is LQKENI. This CDR3 is CASSPLARSDTGELFF. CDR3 bases: TGTGCCAGCTCACCATTGGCCAGGTCGGACACCGGGGAGCTGTTTTTT. Supplemented by reference TRBV18 and TRBJ2-2, the full variable domain reads NAGVMQNPRHLVRRRGQEARLRCSPMKGHSHVYWYRQLPEEGLKFMVYLQKENIIDESGMPKERFSAEFPKEGPSILRIQQVVRGDSAAYFCASSPLARSDTGELFFGEGSRLTVL.

The chain couples TRBV19 to TRBJ1-4; D might be TRBD1 (6 bases). Germline CDR1 and CDR2: LNHDA and SQIVND (reference sequence). The CDR3 length is 18 residues. V lost 3 bases and J 3 bases, leaving 20 bases between the germline ends. The DNA for the CDR3 is TGTGCCAGTAGTATCCACAGGGAAGGATACGGCTCTAATGAAAAACTGTTTTTT. Translating it yields CASSIHREGYGSNEKLFF.

V usage is TRBV19 and J usage is TRBJ1-3; the D gene is possibly TRBD1 (6 bases). The CDR3 runs to 12 residues. The V gene lost 5 bases and the J gene lost 4 bases, with 6 bases spanning the gap. From germline, CDR1 is LNHDA and CDR2 SQIVND (reference sequence). This CDR3 reads CASSGQGNTIYF. Here the CDR3 DNA reads TGTGCCAGTAGTGGACAGGGAAACACCATATATTTT. The full variable domain, its missing parts supplied by reference TRBV19 and TRBJ1-3, is DGGITQSPKYLFRKEGQNVTLSCEQNLNHDAMYWYRQDPGQGLRLIYYSQIVNDFQKGDIAEGYSVSREKKESFPLTVTSAQKNPTAFYLCASSGQGNTIYFGEGSWLTVV.

As regards this clone: Different DNA sequences within this sample yield the same CDR3. This chain uses TRBV5-1 with TRBJ1-5; D unclear. Germline V gene lookup returns CDR1 SGHRS and CDR2 YFSETQ. V lost 0 bases, J lost 5 bases, and 9 bases lay in between. This CDR3 spans 14 amino acids. The CDR3 DNA reads as TGCGCCAGCAGCTTGGACGGTTCAGATCAGCCCCAGCATTTT. Its protein is CASSLDGSDQPQHF.

J is TRBJ2-7 and V is TRBV7-8; TRBD2 is a possible D gene (5 bases). V gave up 3 bases and J gave up 4 bases, with 16 bases separating them. Germline CDR1 and CDR2: SGHVS and FQNEAQ. This CDR3 spans 15 amino acids. CDR3 region: CASSFLEGAGYEQYF. In DNA form, the CDR3 reads TGTGCCAGCAGCTTCCTCGAGGGAGCCGGGTACGAGCAGTACTTC.

The chain couples TRBV2 to TRBJ2-7, with 7 bases identical to TRBD2. Looked up from germline, CDR1 is SNHLY and CDR2 is FYNNEI. CDR3 length: 15 amino acids. The ends lost 4 bases at V and 3 bases at J; junction bases unmatched: 9. CDR3 sequence: CASSGLAGVGYEQYF. In DNA, the CDR3 is TGTGCCAGCAGTGGGTTGGCGGGAGTAGGCTACGAGCAGTACTTC.

The chain employs TRBV5-1 and TRBJ2-7; 12 bases are a match to TRBD2. This CDR3 has 15 residues. Germline CDR1 is SGHRS and CDR2 is YFSETQ. With V trimmed by 4 bases and J by 7 bases, 9 bases remained unmatched. The CDR3 nucleotides read TGCGCCAGCAGCGCCAGACTAGCGGGAGATGGGGAGCAGTACTTC. This gives the protein CASSARLAGDGEQYF.

The V gene is TRBV2, the J gene TRBJ2-1; 12 positions match TRBD2. The V gene's germline CDR1 is SNHLY and CDR2 FYNNEI. CDR3 length equals 17 residues. Trimming at V came to 6 bases and at J to 1 base, leaving 7 bases not matched to a gene. The CDR3 bases are TGTGCCAGCAGGGAAAGACTAGCGGGAGAGTCCTACAATGAGCAGTTCTTC. Its protein is CASRERLAGESYNEQFF.

The V call is TRBV7-2, the J call TRBJ2-6, with D unclear. Germline values: CDR1 SGHTA, CDR2 FQGNSA. V was trimmed by 11 bases and J by 0 bases, leaving 11 bases between them. The CDR3 totals 14 residues. The CDR3 DNA follows: TGTGCCGGCGCCCTCCTCTCTGGGGCCAACGTCCTGACTTTC. Protein: CAGALLSGANVLTF.

The V and J genes are TRBV7-9 and TRBJ1-2; a possible D gene is TRBD1 (5 bases). V was shortened by 4 bases and J by 8 bases, with 23 bases between the two germline ends. The germline gives CDR1 SEHNR, CDR2 FQNEAQ (reference sequence). This CDR3 contains 16 residues. The CDR3 loop reads CASSSWGGVELRGYTF. The CDR3 nucleotides read TGTGCCAGCAGCTCATGGGGAGGGGTAGAGCTTCGCGGCTACACCTTC.

The chain couples TRBV28 to TRBJ2-7; D might be TRBD1 (6 bases). The CDR3 consists of 17 residues. Trimming took off 4 bases at V and 1 base at J, with 20 bases between the two ends. The V gene's germline CDR1 is MDHEN and CDR2 SYDVKM. DNA of the CDR3: TGTGCCAGCAGTTATGGGACATCCGTATCCGGGTCCTACGAGCAGTACTTC. This translates into CASSYGTSVSGSYEQYF.

V is TRBV7-2 and J is TRBJ2-2; the match to TRBD1 covers 9 bases. Germline V gene data show CDR1 as SGHTA and CDR2 as FQGNSA. Unmatched junction bases numbered 6, after V lost 5 bases and J lost 5 bases. This CDR3 is built from 15 residues. Here the CDR3 DNA reads TGTGCCAGCAGCATCGGTGGGACAGGGACCGGGGAGCTGTTTTTT. This encodes CASSIGGTGTGELFF.

Here the CDR3 DNA reads TGTGCTAGTGGTTTGACCCCGACTAGCGAGAATGAGCAGTTCTTC. Translation gives CASGLTPTSENEQFF. V gene TRBV12-5 combines with J gene TRBJ2-1, with 8 bases identical to TRBD2. The trim removed 2 bases at V and 7 bases at J, leaving 7 bases unmatched. CDR3 length: 15 residues. CDR1 and CDR2 (germline): LGHNT, FRNRAP.

The gene calls are TRBV5-4 and TRBJ1-2; 8 bases line up with TRBD1. CDR3 size: 17 residues. Germline V lookup: CDR1 SGHNT, CDR2 YYREEE (reference sequence). Trimming cost V 3 bases and J 5 bases; bases outside gene matches: 15. The CDR3 nucleotides are TGTGCCAGCAGCTCCGGACAGGGAACCGCGGGGGGGTATGGCTACACCTTC. It encodes CASSSGQGTAGGYGYTF.

The chain carries TRBV11-2 and TRBJ2-1; TRBD1 agrees at 7 bases. This CDR3 region has 17 residues. Looked up from germline, CDR1 is SGHAT and CDR2 is FQNNGV. V gave up 2 bases and J gave up 0 bases; unmatched junction bases: 7. In nucleotides, the CDR3 is TGTGCCAGCAGCTTAATTAGAGGGGGCGCCTCCTACAATGAGCAGTTCTTC. This gives the protein CASSLIRGGASYNEQFF.

This chain links TRBV23-1 with TRBJ2-1, with a possible D match to TRBD2 (6 bases). TRBV23-1 is an ORF, and what it does is uncertain. With 10 bases removed from V and 8 bases from J, the gap between germline ends came to 27 bases. The CDR3 contains 16 residues. CDR3 residues: CATPKAVGGTVDEQFF. DNA of the CDR3: TGCGCCACCCCTAAAGCGGTGGGCGGGACTGTCGATGAGCAGTTCTTC.

V and J are TRBV25-1 and TRBJ2-3; perhaps TRBD2 as D (6 bases). This CDR3 is built from 15 residues. Germline CDR1 is MGHDK and CDR2 is SYGVNS. Trimming shortened V by 10 bases and J by 2 bases, and 19 bases separated the two germline ends. CDR3 loop: CATTAGPSNTDTQYF. CDR3 in DNA: TGTGCCACAACAGCGGGTCCTTCTAACACAGATACGCAGTATTTT.

In this sample, this clone turned up once. The chain links TRBV5-4 to TRBJ1-1, with D uncertain. This CDR3 has 13 amino acids. V lost 3 bases and J 1 base, leaving 7 bases between the germline ends. Germline V gene data show CDR1 as SGHNT and CDR2 as YYREEE (reference sequence). The CDR3 DNA sequence: TGTGCCAGCAGCTCGGCGGGGAACACTGAAGCTTTCTTT. Translating it yields CASSSAGNTEAFF.

This clone was seen just once. The identical CDR3 is also encoded by other nucleotide sequences in the sample. The V call is TRBV19, the J call TRBJ2-1; D gene ambiguous. The CDR3 totals 14 residues. V was trimmed by 0 bases and J by 3 bases, leaving 6 bases between them. Germline CDR1 LNHDA, CDR2 SQIVND (reference sequence). The DNA for the CDR3 is TGTGCCAGTAGTATAGATCGCGGCTACAATGAGCAGTTCTTC. Amino acid sequence: CASSIDRGYNEQFF.

This clone was counted a single time. This chain links TRBV7-6 with TRBJ2-5; D is ambiguous. Germline CDR1 reads SGHVS; CDR2 reads FNYEAQ. Trimming stripped 1 base from V and 5 bases from J, with 8 bases between. The CDR3 runs 13 residues. As DNA, the CDR3 is TGTGCCAGCAGCTTAGGTCCTCGGGAGACCCAGTACTTC. Encoded protein: CASSLGPRETQYF.

This chain connects TRBV29-1 to TRBJ1-5; the match to TRBD1 covers 8 bases. V shed 3 bases, J shed 1 base, and the junction held 5 bases outside the gene matches. This CDR3 has 15 amino acids. Germline assignment: CDR1 SQVTM and CDR2 ANQGSEA. CDR3 protein: CSVEQGAGSNQPQHF. CDR3 bases: TGCAGCGTTGAGCAGGGGGCCGGAAGCAATCAGCCCCAGCATTTT.